This is a list of T cell receptor beta chains from one sample in a study of T cell responses to AZD1222 COVID-19 vaccine. Generated by immunoSEQ multiplex PCR, the TCRdb table keeps only in-frame clones and is missing some. This table has approximately 77,000 clones, about 91% appearing once. The specimen comprised peripheral blood, sampled on day 0 of MenACWY control vaccination. The receptors stem from an adult in good health. CDR3s leave out the opening cysteine and the closing phenylalanine or tryptophan. Fields, in order: V gene, J gene, CDR3 protein.

TRBV4-3	TRBJ2-3	ASSQDARQTLSTDTQY
TRBV28	TRBJ1-4	ASETQGSNEKLF
TRBV5-1	TRBJ2-2	ASSQGSQGSGELF
TRBV28	TRBJ2-3	ASSSIGDTQY
TRBV5-1	TRBJ2-6	ASSTGQDAGANVLT
TRBV7-9	TRBJ2-5	ASSIRTAQETQY
TRBV7-2	TRBJ2-1	ASSSPGGGNEQF
TRBV4-3	TRBJ2-3	ASSLHRGGTNTQY
TRBV11-2	TRBJ1-2	ASSLDLEYGYT
TRBV19	TRBJ2-7	ASRGGSTGYEQY
TRBV28	TRBJ2-5	ASSLNPQETQY
TRBV21-1	TRBJ1-2	ASSNGEDRGRRLYGYT
TRBV19	TRBJ1-5	ASSIDGTDSNQPQH
TRBV6-2/TRBV6-3	TRBJ1-1	ASSYGGLGNTEAF
TRBV5-6	TRBJ1-5	ASSFQGEGQPQH
TRBV6-5	TRBJ2-7	ASSYSRTGVGYEQY
TRBV19	TRBJ2-3	ASGTSGNTDTQY
TRBV9	TRBJ2-7	ASSVGLGGSYEQY
TRBV6-5	TRBJ2-2	ASSLPGQGLF
TRBV7-8	TRBJ2-1	ASSLVFASGSRNEQF
TRBV7-2	TRBJ2-3	ASSFPSTDTQY
TRBV5-1	TRBJ2-5	ASSLVMDRGISQETQY
TRBV11-2	TRBJ2-5	ASSLSRKETQY
TRBV6-1	TRBJ2-7	ASREVPQGWEQY
TRBV7-2	TRBJ1-4	ASSSGQPNEKLF
TRBV18	TRBJ1-5	ASSPHEKQPQH
TRBV19	TRBJ2-2	ASSISAPSPGGELF
TRBV5-1	TRBJ2-7	ASSQRGGTYEQY
TRBV5-5	TRBJ2-7	ASSAASWGEQY
TRBV19	TRBJ2-2	ASSIGTGIEAGELF
TRBV9	TRBJ1-6	ASSAGDIPNSPLH
TRBV7-8	TRBJ1-1	ASSLDRLRNTEAF
TRBV5-1	TRBJ1-4	ASSSASDSRGMKLF
TRBV15	TRBJ1-4	ATSRTNTGFNEKLF
TRBV11-1	TRBJ2-2	ASSLRRGNTGELF
TRBV5-5	TRBJ2-5	ASSLEGTSQETQY
TRBV7-2	TRBJ2-5	ASSVTSGTGETQY
TRBV6-2/TRBV6-3	TRBJ2-7	ASSPRGQRYEQY
TRBV27	TRBJ1-4	ASSLSARGPEKLF
TRBV9	TRBJ2-1	ASSVSGRGFGIEQF
TRBV2	TRBJ2-2	ASSDIPAGGTFANTGELF
TRBV28	TRBJ1-4	ASRGQGGTNEKLF
TRBV7-2	TRBJ1-5	ASSLAGLNNQPQH
TRBV21-1	TRBJ1-6	ASSKGIGDNSPLH